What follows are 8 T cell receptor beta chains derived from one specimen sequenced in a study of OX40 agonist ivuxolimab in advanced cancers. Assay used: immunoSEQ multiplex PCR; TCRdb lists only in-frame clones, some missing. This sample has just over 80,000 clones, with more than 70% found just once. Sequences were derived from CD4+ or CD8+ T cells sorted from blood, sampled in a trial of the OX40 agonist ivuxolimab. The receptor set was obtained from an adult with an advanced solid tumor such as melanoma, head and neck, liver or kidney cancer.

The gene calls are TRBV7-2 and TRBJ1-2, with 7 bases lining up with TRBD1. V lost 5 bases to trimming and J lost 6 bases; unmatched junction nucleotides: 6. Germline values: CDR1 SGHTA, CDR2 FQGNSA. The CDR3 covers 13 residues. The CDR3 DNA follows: TGTGCCAGCAGCCGACAGGGTTGGGATGGCTACACCTTC. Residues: CASSRQGWDGYTF.

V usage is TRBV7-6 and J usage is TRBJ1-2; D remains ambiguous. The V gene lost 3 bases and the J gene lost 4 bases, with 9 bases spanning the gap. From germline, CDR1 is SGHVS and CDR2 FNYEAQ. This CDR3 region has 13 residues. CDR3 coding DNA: TGTGCCAGCAGCTTCGAGGGCCGCTATGGCTACACCTTC. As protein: CASSFEGRYGYTF.

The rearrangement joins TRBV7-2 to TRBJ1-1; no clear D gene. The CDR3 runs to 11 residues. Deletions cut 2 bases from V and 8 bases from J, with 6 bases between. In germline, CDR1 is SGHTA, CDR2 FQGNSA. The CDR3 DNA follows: TGTGCCAGCAGCTTAACCACCGAAGCTTTCTTT. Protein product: CASSLTTEAFF. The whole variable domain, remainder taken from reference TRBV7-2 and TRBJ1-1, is GAGVSQSPSNKVTEKGKDVELRCDPISGHTALYWYRQSLGQGLEFLIYFQGNSAPDKSGLPSDRFSAERTGGSVSTLTIQRTQQEDSAVYLCASSLTTEAFFGQGTRLTVV.

In DNA form, the CDR3 reads TGTGCCAGCAGCTTAGGTCGAGGGGGCGGGCGAGAAAAACTGTTTTTT. Its translation: CASSLGRGGGREKLFF. The chain joins TRBV11-2 to TRBJ1-4, with 7 bases matching TRBD1. The CDR3 is made up of 16 amino acids. J was trimmed by 8 bases and V by 1 base; bases with no gene match: 10. Per the germline V gene, CDR1 is SGHAT and CDR2 is FQNNGV.

In DNA form, the CDR3 reads TGTGCCAGCAGCTTAACGCCAGACGGCTACACCTTC. Encoded protein: CASSLTPDGYTF. The rearrangement joins TRBV7-2 to TRBJ1-2; D is unresolved. CDR1 is SGHTA and CDR2 is FQGNSA in the germline V gene. Trimming took off 2 bases at V and 8 bases at J, with 9 bases between the two ends. The CDR3 has 12 residues.

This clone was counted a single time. In DNA form, the CDR3 reads TGTGCCAGCTCACCACCGGGGGGTTCCACTGAAGCTTTCTTT. This encodes CASSPPGGSTEAFF. The J gene is TRBJ1-1, the V gene TRBV18; maybe TRBD1 (5 bases). V gave up 0 bases and J gave up 4 bases, with 9 bases separating them. CDR3 size: 14 residues. The germline V gene encodes CDR1 KGHSH and CDR2 LQKENI.

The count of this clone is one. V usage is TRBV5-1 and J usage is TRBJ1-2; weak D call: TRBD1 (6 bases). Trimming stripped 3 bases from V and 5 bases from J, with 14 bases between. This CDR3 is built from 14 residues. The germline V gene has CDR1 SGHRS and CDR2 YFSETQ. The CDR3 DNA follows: TGCGCCAGCAGCTCAACCGGGACAAGATATGGCTACACCTTC. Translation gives CASSSTGTRYGYTF.

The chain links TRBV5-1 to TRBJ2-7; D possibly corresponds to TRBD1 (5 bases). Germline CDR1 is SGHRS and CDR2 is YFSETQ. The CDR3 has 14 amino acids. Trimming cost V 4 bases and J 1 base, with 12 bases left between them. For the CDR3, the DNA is TGCGCCAGCAGCCAAACCTCAGGGTCCTACGAGCAGTACTTC. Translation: CASSQTSGSYEQYF.